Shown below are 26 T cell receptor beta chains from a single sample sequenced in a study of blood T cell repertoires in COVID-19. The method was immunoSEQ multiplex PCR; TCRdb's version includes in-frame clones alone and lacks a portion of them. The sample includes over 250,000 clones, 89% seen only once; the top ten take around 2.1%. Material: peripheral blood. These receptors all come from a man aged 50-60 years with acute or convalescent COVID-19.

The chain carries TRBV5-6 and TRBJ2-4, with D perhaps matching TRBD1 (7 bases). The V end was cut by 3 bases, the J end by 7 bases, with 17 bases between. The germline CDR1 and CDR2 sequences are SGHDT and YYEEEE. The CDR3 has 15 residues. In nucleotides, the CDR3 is TGTGCCAGCAGCTGGGGACAGCGGGCGGCGAACATTCAGTACTTC. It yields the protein CASSWGQRAANIQYF.

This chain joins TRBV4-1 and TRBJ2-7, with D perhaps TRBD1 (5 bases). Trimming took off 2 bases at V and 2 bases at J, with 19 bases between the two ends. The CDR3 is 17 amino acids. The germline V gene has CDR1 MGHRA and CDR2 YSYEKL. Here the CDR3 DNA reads TGCGCCAGCAGCCAACTCTGGGCCTCAGGGAAACCCTACGAGCAGTACTTC. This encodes CASSQLWASGKPYEQYF.

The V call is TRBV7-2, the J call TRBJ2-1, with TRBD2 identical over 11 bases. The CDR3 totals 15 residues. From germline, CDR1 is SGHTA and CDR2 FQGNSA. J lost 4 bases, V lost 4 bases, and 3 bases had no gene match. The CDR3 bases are TGTGCCAGCAGCTCGGGACTAGCGGATTACAATGAGCAGTTCTTC. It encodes CASSSGLADYNEQFF. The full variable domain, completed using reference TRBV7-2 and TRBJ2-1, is GAGVSQSPSNKVTEKGKDVELRCDPISGHTALYWYRQSLGQGLEFLIYFQGNSAPDKSGLPSDRFSAERTGGSVSTLTIQRTQQEDSAVYLCASSSGLADYNEQFFGPGTRLTVL.

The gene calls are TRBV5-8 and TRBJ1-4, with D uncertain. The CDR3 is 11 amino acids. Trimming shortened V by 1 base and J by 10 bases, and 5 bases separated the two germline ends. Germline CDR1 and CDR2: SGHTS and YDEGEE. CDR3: CASSLNGKLFF. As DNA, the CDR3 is TGTGCCAGCAGCTTGAACGGAAAACTGTTTTTT.

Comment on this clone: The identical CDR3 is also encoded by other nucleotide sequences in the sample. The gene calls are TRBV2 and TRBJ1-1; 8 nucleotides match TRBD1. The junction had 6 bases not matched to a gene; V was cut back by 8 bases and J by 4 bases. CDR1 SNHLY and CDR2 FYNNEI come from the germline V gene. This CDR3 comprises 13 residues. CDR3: CASSQTGVTEAFF. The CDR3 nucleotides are TGTGCCAGCTCGCAGACAGGGGTCACTGAAGCTTTCTTT.

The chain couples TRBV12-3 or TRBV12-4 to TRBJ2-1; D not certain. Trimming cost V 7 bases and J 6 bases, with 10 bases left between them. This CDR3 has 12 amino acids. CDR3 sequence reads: CASTLGGNEQFF. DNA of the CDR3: TGTGCCAGCACCCTTGGCGGCAATGAGCAGTTCTTC.

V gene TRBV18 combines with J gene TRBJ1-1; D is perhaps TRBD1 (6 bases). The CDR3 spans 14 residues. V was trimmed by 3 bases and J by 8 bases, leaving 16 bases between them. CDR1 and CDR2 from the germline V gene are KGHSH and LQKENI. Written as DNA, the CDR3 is TGTGCCAGCTCACCTTCAAATACAGGGATGGAAGCTTTCTTT. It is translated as CASSPSNTGMEAFF.

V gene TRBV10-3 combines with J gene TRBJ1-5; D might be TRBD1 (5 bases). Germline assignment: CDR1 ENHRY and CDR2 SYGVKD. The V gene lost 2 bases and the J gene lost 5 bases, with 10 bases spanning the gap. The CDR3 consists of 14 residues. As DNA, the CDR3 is TGTGCCATCAGTGAGGTCAGGGCTGATCAGCCCCAGCATTTT. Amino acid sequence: CAISEVRADQPQHF.

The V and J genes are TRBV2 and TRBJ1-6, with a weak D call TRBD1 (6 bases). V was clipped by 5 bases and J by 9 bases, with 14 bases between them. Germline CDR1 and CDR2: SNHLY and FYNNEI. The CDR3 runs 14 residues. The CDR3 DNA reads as TGTGCCAGCAGTCCAGGGGATTTTGGTTCACCCCTCCACTTT. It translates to CASSPGDFGSPLHF.

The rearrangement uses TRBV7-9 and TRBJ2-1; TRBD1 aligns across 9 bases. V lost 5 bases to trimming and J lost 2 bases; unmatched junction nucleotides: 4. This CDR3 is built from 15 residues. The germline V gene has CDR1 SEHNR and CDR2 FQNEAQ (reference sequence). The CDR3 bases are TGTGCCAGCAGCCTGGACAGGGGTACCTACAATGAGCAGTTCTTC. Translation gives CASSLDRGTYNEQFF. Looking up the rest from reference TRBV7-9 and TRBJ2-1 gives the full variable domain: DTGVSQNPRHKITKRGQNVTFRCDPISEHNRLYWYRQTLGQGPEFLTYFQNEAQLEKSRLLSDRFSAERPKGSFSTLEIQRTEQGDSAMYLCASSLDRGTYNEQFFGPGTRLTVL.

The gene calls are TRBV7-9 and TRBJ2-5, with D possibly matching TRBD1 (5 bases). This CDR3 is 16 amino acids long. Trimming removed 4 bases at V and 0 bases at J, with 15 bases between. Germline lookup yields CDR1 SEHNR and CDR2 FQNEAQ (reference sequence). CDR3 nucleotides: TGTGCCAGCAGCTCCACCCAGGGCAGATACCAAGAGACCCAGTACTTC. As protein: CASSSTQGRYQETQYF. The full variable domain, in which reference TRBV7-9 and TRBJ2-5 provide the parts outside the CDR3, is DTGVSQNPRHKITKRGQNVTFRCDPISEHNRLYWYRQTLGQGPEFLTYFQNEAQLEKSRLLSDRFSAERPKGSFSTLEIQRTEQGDSAMYLCASSSTQGRYQETQYFGPGTRLLVL.

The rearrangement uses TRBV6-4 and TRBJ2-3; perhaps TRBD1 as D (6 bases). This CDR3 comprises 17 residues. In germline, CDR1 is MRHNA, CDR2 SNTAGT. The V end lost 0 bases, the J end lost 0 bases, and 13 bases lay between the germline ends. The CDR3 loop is CASSDSRMGASTDTQYF. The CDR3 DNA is TGTGCCAGCAGTGACTCGAGGATGGGGGCTAGCACAGATACGCAGTATTTT.

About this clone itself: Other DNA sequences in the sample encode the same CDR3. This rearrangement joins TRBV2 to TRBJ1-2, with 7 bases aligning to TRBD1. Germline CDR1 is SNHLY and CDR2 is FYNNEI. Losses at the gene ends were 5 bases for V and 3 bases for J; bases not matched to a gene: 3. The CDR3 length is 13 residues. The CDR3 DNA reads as TGTGCCAGCAGTCCAGGACAGGACTATGGCTACACCTTC. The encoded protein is CASSPGQDYGYTF.

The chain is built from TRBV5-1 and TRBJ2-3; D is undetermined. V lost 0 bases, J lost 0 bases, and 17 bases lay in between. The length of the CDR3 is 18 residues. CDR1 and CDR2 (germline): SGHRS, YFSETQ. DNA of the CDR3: TGCGCCAGCAGCTTGGCCAAAACCGCCAGATCTAGCACAGATACGCAGTATTTT. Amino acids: CASSLAKTARSSTDTQYF.

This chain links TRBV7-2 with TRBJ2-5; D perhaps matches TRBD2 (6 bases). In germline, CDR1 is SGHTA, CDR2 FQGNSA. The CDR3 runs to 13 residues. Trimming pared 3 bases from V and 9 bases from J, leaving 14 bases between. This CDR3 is CASSFGGVRAQYF. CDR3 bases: TGTGCCAGCAGCTTCGGCGGGGTCAGGGCCCAGTACTTC.

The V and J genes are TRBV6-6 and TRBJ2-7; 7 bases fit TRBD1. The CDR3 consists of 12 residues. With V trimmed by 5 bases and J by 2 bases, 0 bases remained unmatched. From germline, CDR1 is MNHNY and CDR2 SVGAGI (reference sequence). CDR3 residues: CASSGTAYEQYF. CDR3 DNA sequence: TGTGCCAGCAGTGGGACAGCCTACGAGCAGTACTTC.

The CDR3 DNA follows: TGTGCCAGCAGCTTAGGGCAGGGAGGTGCGAACACTGAAGCTTTCTTT. This translates into CASSLGQGGANTEAFF. V and J are TRBV7-9 and TRBJ1-1; the D gene is possibly TRBD1 (5 bases). This CDR3 is 16 amino acids long. CDR1 is SEHNR and CDR2 is FQNEAQ in the germline V gene (reference sequence). Trimming removed 1 base at V and 1 base at J, with 13 bases between.

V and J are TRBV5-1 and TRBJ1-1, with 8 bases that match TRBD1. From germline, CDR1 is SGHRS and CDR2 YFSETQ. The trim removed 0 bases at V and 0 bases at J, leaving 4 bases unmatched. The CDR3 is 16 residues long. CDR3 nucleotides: TGCGCCAGCAGCTTGGGGGGGACAGGAGTGAACACTGAAGCTTTCTTT. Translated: CASSLGGTGVNTEAFF.

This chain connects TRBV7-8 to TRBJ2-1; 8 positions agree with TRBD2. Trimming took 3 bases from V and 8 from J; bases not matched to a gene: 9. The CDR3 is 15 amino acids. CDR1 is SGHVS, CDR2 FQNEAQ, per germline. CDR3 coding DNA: TGTGCCAGCAGCTTCCCGGGACTAGGCAACGATGAGCAGTTCTTC. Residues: CASSFPGLGNDEQFF.

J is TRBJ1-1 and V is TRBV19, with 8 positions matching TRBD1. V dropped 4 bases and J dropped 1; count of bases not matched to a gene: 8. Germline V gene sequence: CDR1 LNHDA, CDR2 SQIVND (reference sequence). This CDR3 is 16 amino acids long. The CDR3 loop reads CASSKPTGVGNTEAFF. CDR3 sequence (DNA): TGTGCCAGTAGTAAGCCGACAGGGGTCGGGAACACTGAAGCTTTCTTT.

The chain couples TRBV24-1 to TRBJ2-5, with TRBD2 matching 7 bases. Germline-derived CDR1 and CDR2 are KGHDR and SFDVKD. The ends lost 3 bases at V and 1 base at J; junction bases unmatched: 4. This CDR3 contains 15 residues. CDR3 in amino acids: CATSDQAGTQETQYF. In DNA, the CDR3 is TGTGCCACCAGTGATCAAGCGGGGACCCAAGAGACCCAGTACTTC.

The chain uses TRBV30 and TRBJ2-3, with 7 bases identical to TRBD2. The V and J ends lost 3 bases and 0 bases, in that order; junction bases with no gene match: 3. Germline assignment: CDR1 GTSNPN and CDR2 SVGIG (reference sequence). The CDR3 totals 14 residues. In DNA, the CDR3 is TGTGCCTGGAGAGCGGGGATTAGCACAGATACGCAGTATTTT. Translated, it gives CAWRAGISTDTQYF. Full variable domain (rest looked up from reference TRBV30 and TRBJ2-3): SQTIHQWPATLVQPVGSPLSLECTVEGTSNPNLYWYRQAAGRGLQLLFYSVGIGQISSEVPQNLSASRPQDRQFILSSKKLLLSDSGFYLCAWRAGISTDTQYFGPGTRLTVL.

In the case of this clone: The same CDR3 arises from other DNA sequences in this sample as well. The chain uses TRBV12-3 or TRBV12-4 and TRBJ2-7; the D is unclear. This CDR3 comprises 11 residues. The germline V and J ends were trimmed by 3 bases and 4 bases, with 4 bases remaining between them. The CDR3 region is CASSLTYEQYF. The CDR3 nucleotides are TGTGCCAGCAGTTTGACATACGAGCAGTACTTC.

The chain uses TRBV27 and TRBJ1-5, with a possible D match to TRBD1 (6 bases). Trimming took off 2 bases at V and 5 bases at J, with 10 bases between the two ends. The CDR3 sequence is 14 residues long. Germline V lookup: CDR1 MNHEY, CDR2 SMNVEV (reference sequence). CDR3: CASSLTGGHQPQHF. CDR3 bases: TGTGCCAGCAGTTTAACGGGGGGGCATCAGCCCCAGCATTTT.

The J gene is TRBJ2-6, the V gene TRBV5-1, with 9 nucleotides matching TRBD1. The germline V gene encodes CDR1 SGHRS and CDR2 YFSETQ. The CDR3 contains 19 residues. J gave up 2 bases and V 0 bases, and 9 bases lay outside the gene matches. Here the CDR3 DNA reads TGCGCCAGCAGCTTGGCCGTGGGGACAGGGTGGGCTGGGGCCAACGTCCTGACTTTC. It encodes CASSLAVGTGWAGANVLTF. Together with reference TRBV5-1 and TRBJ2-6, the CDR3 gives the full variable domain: KAGVTQTPRYLIKTRGQQVTLSCSPISGHRSVSWYQQTPGQGLQFLFEYFSETQRNKGNFPGRFSGRQFSNSRSEMNVSTLELGDSALYLCASSLAVGTGWAGANVLTFGAGSRLTVL.

The CDR3 DNA is TGTGCCAGCAGCCCCGGGACAGGCGAGCAGTACTTC. Protein sequence: CASSPGTGEQYF. The chain has TRBV6-4 and TRBJ2-7; 8 nucleotides agree with TRBD1. Unmatched junction bases numbered 4, after V lost 6 bases and J lost 6 bases. In germline, CDR1 is MRHNA, CDR2 SNTAGT. The CDR3 contains 12 residues.